The rows below give T cell receptor beta chains drawn from one sample of a study of cytomegalovirus exposure and HLA in healthy donors. The protocol was immunoSEQ multiplex PCR, while the TCRdb copy is restricted to in-frame clones and leaves out a portion. The table includes 130,000 or so clones, 50% to 75% detected once. The sequencing input was PBMCs. The receptors stem from a woman aged 40 to 50 in good health and CMV-seropositive. Both conserved end residues are part of each CDR3. The D gene is left open where the match is weak. The size entry is marked missing in some rows and otherwise reads once, few, many or a size class.

j_gene: TRBJ2-5; v_gene: TRBV5-1; d_gene: NA; abundance: few; CDR3aa: CASKERRTEAETQYF; CDR3nt: TGCGCCAGCAAGGAAAGGAGGACAGAGGCAGAGACCCAGTACTTC
j_gene: TRBJ2-7; v_gene: TRBV7-9; d_gene: TRBD2; abundance: NA; CDR3aa: CASSSGTRRREQYF; CDR3nt: TGTGCCAGCAGCTCCGGGACTAGACGCCGCGAGCAGTACTTC
j_gene: TRBJ2-5; v_gene: TRBV25-1; d_gene: TRBD1; abundance: NA; CDR3aa: CASSEYPGGTQYF; CDR3nt: TGTGCCAGCAGTGAATACCCAGGGGGGACCCAGTACTTC
j_gene: TRBJ1-4; v_gene: TRBV5-1; d_gene: TRBD1; abundance: NA; CDR3aa: CASSLGRGPNEKLFF; CDR3nt: TGCGCCAGCAGCTTGGGCAGGGGGCCTAATGAAAAACTGTTTTTT
j_gene: TRBJ2-7; v_gene: TRBV7-9; d_gene: NA; abundance: NA; CDR3aa: CASRLGPGLSPEQYF; CDR3nt: TGTGCCAGCAGATTGGGTCCGGGACTTTCCCCTGAGCAGTACTTC
j_gene: TRBJ2-1; v_gene: TRBV6-4; d_gene: NA; abundance: NA; CDR3aa: CASSDSLERSYNEQFF; CDR3nt: TGTGCCAGCAGTGACTCGCTCGAGAGGTCCTACAATGAGCAGTTCTTC
j_gene: TRBJ2-1; v_gene: TRBV4-1; d_gene: TRBD2; abundance: NA; CDR3aa: CASSQEGGVSYNEQFF; CDR3nt: TGCGCCAGCAGCCAAGAGGGGGGGGTCTCCTACAATGAGCAGTTCTTC
j_gene: TRBJ2-3; v_gene: TRBV29-1; d_gene: TRBD2; abundance: NA; CDR3aa: CSLMGTSGGSTDTQYF; CDR3nt: TGCAGCTTGATGGGGACTAGCGGGGGGAGCACAGATACGCAGTATTTT
j_gene: TRBJ2-7; v_gene: TRBV2; d_gene: NA; abundance: NA; CDR3aa: CARGPRAGEQYF; CDR3nt: TGTGCCAGAGGCCCCCGGGCGGGCGAGCAGTACTTC
j_gene: TRBJ2-7; v_gene: TRBV9; d_gene: NA; abundance: NA; CDR3aa: CASSVEERGPRRYEQYF; CDR3nt: TGTGCCAGCAGCGTAGAGGAAAGGGGTCCCCGGCGATACGAGCAGTACTTC
j_gene: TRBJ1-5; v_gene: TRBV6-5; d_gene: NA; abundance: NA; CDR3aa: CASSHAGPQPQHF; CDR3nt: TGTGCCAGCAGCCACGCTGGGCCTCAGCCCCAGCATTTT
j_gene: TRBJ2-1; v_gene: TRBV5-1; d_gene: TRBD1; abundance: NA; CDR3aa: CASNLSPGGHNEQFF; CDR3nt: TGCGCCAGCAACCTCAGCCCAGGGGGCCACAATGAGCAGTTCTTC
j_gene: TRBJ1-1; v_gene: TRBV21-1; d_gene: NA; abundance: NA; CDR3aa: CASSNRVSHSMNTEAFF; CDR3nt: TGTGCCAGCAGCAATAGAGTTTCCCACAGCATGAACACTGAAGCTTTCTTT
j_gene: TRBJ1-2; v_gene: TRBV18; d_gene: TRBD1; abundance: NA; CDR3aa: CASSPGQSYGYTF; CDR3nt: TGTGCCAGCTCACCGGGACAGAGCTATGGCTACACCTTC
j_gene: TRBJ1-5; v_gene: TRBV18; d_gene: TRBD1; abundance: NA; CDR3aa: CASSPPGTGETQPQHF; CDR3nt: TGTGCCAGCTCACCACCGGGGACAGGGGAGACTCAGCCCCAGCATTTT
j_gene: TRBJ2-6; v_gene: TRBV9; d_gene: NA; abundance: NA; CDR3aa: CASSVMGSSGANVLTF; CDR3nt: TGTGCCAGCAGCGTAATGGGGAGCTCTGGGGCCAACGTCCTGACTTTC
j_gene: TRBJ2-1; v_gene: TRBV29-1; d_gene: TRBD2; abundance: NA; CDR3aa: CSALTSGGAVGYNEQFF; CDR3nt: TGCAGCGCCTTGACTAGCGGGGGTGCAGTCGGCTACAATGAGCAGTTCTTC
j_gene: TRBJ1-6; v_gene: TRBV5-1; d_gene: TRBD1; abundance: NA; CDR3aa: CASSLGQGASFSPLHF; CDR3nt: TGCGCCAGCAGCTTGGGACAGGGGGCTTCTTTTTCACCCCTCCACTTT
j_gene: TRBJ2-5; v_gene: TRBV7-6; d_gene: NA; abundance: NA; CDR3aa: CASSLEAGETQYF; CDR3nt: TGTGCCAGCAGCTTAGAGGCGGGGGAGACCCAGTACTTC
j_gene: TRBJ1-2; v_gene: TRBV6-1; d_gene: TRBD1; abundance: NA; CDR3aa: CASSDIQGDDGYTF; CDR3nt: TGTGCCAGCAGCGATATACAGGGGGACGATGGCTACACCTTC
j_gene: TRBJ1-2; v_gene: TRBV19; d_gene: NA; abundance: NA; CDR3aa: CASREGTFGGYTF; CDR3nt: TGTGCCAGTAGGGAGGGGACCTTCGGGGGCTACACCTTC
j_gene: TRBJ2-5; v_gene: TRBV7-9; d_gene: NA; abundance: NA; CDR3aa: CAAGQTQETQYF; CDR3nt: TGTGCCGCGGGACAGACCCAAGAGACCCAGTACTTC
j_gene: TRBJ1-2; v_gene: TRBV18; d_gene: NA; abundance: once; CDR3aa: CASSPWGGAEDTF; CDR3nt: TGTGCCAGCTCACCATGGGGCGGGGCTGAGGACACCTTC
j_gene: TRBJ2-3; v_gene: TRBV6-4; d_gene: NA; abundance: NA; CDR3aa: CASSRGDTDTQYF; CDR3nt: TGTGCCAGCAGCAGGGGTGACACAGATACGCAGTATTTT
j_gene: TRBJ2-3; v_gene: TRBV4-1; d_gene: TRBD1; abundance: NA; CDR3aa: CASSQDGTGTDTQYF; CDR3nt: TGCGCCAGCAGCCAAGACGGGACAGGCACAGATACGCAGTATTTT
j_gene: TRBJ1-1; v_gene: TRBV7-8; d_gene: NA; abundance: few; CDR3aa: CASSLGHQNTEAFF; CDR3nt: TGTGCCAGCAGCCTGGGACACCAGAACACTGAAGCTTTCTTT
j_gene: TRBJ1-3; v_gene: TRBV7-6; d_gene: TRBD1; abundance: NA; CDR3aa: CASSLARTGISGNTIYF; CDR3nt: TGTGCCAGCAGCTTAGCACGGACAGGGATCTCTGGAAACACCATATATTTT
j_gene: TRBJ2-7; v_gene: TRBV27; d_gene: NA; abundance: NA; CDR3aa: CASSLTGTGGYEQYF; CDR3nt: TGTGCCAGCAGTTTAACCGGGACCGGGGGCTACGAGCAGTACTTC
j_gene: TRBJ1-1; v_gene: TRBV5-1; d_gene: TRBD1; abundance: few; CDR3aa: CASSLQGDTEAFF; CDR3nt: TGCGCCAGCAGCTTACAGGGGGACACTGAAGCTTTCTTT
j_gene: TRBJ2-7; v_gene: TRBV7-9; d_gene: NA; abundance: NA; CDR3aa: CASSSTGTVYF; CDR3nt: TGTGCCAGCAGCTCAACAGGGACGGTCTACTTC
j_gene: TRBJ2-1; v_gene: TRBV25-1; d_gene: NA; abundance: few; CDR3aa: CASSDRTGLYNEQFF; CDR3nt: TGTGCCAGCAGTGACAGGACTGGATTATACAATGAGCAGTTCTTC
j_gene: TRBJ1-2; v_gene: TRBV5-1; d_gene: TRBD1; abundance: NA; CDR3aa: CASSLDRADHGYTF; CDR3nt: TGCGCCAGCAGCCTCGACAGGGCGGATCATGGCTACACCTTC
j_gene: TRBJ2-7; v_gene: TRBV7-9; d_gene: TRBD2; abundance: many; CDR3aa: CASSVLAGASYEQYF; CDR3nt: TGTGCCAGCAGCGTCCTAGCGGGAGCCTCCTACGAGCAGTACTTC
j_gene: TRBJ1-2; v_gene: TRBV6-5; d_gene: NA; abundance: NA; CDR3aa: CASSPATGFYGYTF; CDR3nt: TGTGCCAGCAGTCCCGCAACAGGGTTCTATGGCTACACCTTC
j_gene: TRBJ2-1; v_gene: TRBV5-4; d_gene: NA; abundance: NA; CDR3aa: CASSLGEGAQFF; CDR3nt: TGTGCCAGCAGCCTGGGAGAAGGAGCGCAGTTCTTC